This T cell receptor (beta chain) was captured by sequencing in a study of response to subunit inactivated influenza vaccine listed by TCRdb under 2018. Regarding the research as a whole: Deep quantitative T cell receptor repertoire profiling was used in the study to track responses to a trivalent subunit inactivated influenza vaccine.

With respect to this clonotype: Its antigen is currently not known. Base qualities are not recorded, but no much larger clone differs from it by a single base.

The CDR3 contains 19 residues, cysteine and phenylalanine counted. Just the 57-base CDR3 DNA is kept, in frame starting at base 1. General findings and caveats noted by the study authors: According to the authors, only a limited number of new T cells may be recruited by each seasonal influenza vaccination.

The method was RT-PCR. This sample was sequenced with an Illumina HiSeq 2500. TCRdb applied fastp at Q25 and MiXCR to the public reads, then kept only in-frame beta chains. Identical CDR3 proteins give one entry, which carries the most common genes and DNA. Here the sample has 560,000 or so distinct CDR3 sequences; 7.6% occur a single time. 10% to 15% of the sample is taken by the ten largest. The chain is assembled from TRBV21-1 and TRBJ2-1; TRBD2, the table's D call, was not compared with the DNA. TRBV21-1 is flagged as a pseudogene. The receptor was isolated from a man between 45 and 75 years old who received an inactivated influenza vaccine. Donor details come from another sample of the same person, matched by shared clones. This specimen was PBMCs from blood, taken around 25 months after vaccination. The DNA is TGTGCCAGCAGCCCGGGGACTAGAACCGCAAAGACTTCTGGGTTTGAGCAGTTCTTC. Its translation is CASSPGTRTAKTSGFEQFF.